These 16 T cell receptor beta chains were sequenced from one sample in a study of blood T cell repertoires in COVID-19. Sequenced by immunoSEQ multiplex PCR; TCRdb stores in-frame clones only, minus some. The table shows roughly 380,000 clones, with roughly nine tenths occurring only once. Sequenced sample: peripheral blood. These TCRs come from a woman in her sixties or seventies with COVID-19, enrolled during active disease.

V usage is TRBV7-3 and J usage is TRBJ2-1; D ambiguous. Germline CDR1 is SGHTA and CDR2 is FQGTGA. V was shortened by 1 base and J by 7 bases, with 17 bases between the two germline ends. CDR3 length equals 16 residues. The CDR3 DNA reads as TGTGCCAGCAGCTTAATTGGTCCCCAAGAGGCGAATGAGCAGTTCTTC. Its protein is CASSLIGPQEANEQFF. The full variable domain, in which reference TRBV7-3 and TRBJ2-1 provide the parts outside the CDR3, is GAGVSQTPSNKVTEKGKYVELRCDPISGHTALYWYRQSLGQGPEFLIYFQGTGAADDSGLPNDRFFAVRPEGSVSTLKIQRTERGDSAVYLCASSLIGPQEANEQFFGPGTRLTVL.

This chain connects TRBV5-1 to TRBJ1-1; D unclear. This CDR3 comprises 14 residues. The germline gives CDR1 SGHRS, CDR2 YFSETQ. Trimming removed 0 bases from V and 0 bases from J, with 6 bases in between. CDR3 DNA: TGCGCCAGCAGCTTGGATCTACTGAACACTGAAGCTTTCTTT. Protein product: CASSLDLLNTEAFF.

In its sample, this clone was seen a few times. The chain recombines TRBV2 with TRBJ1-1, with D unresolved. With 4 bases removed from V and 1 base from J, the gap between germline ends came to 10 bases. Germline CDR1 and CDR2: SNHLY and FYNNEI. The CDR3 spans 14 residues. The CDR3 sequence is CASSGATQNTEAFF. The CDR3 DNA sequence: TGTGCCAGCAGTGGTGCGACACAGAACACTGAAGCTTTCTTT. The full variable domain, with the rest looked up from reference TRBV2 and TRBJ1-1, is EPEVTQTPSHQVTQMGQEVILRCVPISNHLYFYWYRQILGQKVEFLVSFYNNEISEKSEIFDDQFSVERPDGSNFTLKIRSTKLEDSAMYFCASSGATQNTEAFFGQGTRLTVV.

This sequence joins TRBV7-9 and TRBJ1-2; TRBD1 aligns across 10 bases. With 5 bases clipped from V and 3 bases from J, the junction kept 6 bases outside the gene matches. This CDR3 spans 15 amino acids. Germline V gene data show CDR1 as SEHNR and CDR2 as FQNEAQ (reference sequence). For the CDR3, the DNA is TGTGCCAGCAGCCCGGCGGGGACAGGGGACTATGGCTACACCTTC. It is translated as CASSPAGTGDYGYTF.

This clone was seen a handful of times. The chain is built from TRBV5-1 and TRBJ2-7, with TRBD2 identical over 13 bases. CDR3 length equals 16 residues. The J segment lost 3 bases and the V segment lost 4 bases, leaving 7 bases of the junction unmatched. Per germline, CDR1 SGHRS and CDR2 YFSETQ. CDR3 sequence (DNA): TGCGCCAGCAGCCTCGGGACTAGCGGGGCGGTCTACGAGCAGTACTTC. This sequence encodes CASSLGTSGAVYEQYF.

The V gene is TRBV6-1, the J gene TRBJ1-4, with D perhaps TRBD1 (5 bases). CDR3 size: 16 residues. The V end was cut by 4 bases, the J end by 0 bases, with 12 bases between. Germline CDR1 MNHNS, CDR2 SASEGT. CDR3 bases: TGTGCCAGCAGTGGGCGACAGCTTGCAACTAATGAAAAACTGTTTTTT. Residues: CASSGRQLATNEKLFF.

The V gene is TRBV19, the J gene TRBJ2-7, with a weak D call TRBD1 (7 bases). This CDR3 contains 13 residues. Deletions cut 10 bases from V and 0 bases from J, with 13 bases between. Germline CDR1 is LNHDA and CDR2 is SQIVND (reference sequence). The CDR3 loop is CATEGASSYEQYF. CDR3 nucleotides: TGTGCCACGGAGGGGGCGAGCTCCTACGAGCAGTACTTC. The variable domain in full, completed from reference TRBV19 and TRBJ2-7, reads DGGITQSPKYLFRKEGQNVTLSCEQNLNHDAMYWYRQDPGQGLRLIYYSQIVNDFQKGDIAEGYSVSREKKESFPLTVTSAQKNPTAFYLCATEGASSYEQYFGPGTRLTVT.

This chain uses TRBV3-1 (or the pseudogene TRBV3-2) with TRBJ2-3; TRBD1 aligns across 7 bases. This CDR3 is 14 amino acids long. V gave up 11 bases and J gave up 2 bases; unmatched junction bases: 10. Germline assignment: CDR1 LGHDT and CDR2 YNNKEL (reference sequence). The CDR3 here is CAGPRDRNTDTQYF. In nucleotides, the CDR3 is TGTGCCGGACCAAGGGACAGAAACACAGATACGCAGTATTTT.

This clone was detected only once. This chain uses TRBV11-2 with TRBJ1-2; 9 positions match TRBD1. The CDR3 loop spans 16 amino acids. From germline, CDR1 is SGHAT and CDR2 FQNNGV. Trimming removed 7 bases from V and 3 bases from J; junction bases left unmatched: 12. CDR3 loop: CASNSNRGRRDYGYTF. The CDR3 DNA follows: TGTGCCAGCAACTCTAACAGGGGGCGCAGGGACTATGGCTACACCTTC.

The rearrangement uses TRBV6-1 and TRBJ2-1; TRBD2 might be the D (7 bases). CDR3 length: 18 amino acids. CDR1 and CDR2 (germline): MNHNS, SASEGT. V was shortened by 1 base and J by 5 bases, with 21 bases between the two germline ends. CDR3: CASSEEGGAKLPHNEQFF. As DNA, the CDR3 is TGTGCCAGCAGTGAAGAAGGGGGGGCGAAACTACCCCACAATGAGCAGTTCTTC.

In DNA, the CDR3 is TGTGCCAGCATGTTTCGGGGGTGGGATACGCAGTATTTT. Protein sequence: CASMFRGWDTQYF. This rearrangement joins TRBV28 to TRBJ2-3, with D maybe TRBD2 (6 bases). The ends were cut back, 7 bases at V and 6 bases at J, with 14 bases in the middle. This CDR3 is 13 amino acids long. CDR1 MDHEN and CDR2 SYDVKM come from the germline V gene.

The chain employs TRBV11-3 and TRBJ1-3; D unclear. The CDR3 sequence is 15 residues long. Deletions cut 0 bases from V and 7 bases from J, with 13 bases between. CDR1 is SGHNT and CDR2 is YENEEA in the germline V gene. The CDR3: CASSLDRSSGNTIYF. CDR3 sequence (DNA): TGTGCCAGCAGCTTAGACAGATCGTCCGGGAACACCATATATTTT. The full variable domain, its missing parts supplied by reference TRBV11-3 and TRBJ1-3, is EAGVVQSPRYKIIEKKQPVAFWCNPISGHNTLYWYLQNLGQGPELLIRYENEEAVDDSQLPKDRFSAERLKGVDSTLKIQPAELGDSAVYLCASSLDRSSGNTIYFGEGSWLTVV.

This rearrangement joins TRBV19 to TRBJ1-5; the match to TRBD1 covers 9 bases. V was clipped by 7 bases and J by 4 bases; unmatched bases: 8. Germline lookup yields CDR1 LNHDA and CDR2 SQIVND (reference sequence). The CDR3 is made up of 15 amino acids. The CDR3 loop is CASIPRQGGNQPQHF. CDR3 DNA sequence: TGTGCCAGTATCCCTCGACAGGGGGGAAATCAGCCCCAGCATTTT.

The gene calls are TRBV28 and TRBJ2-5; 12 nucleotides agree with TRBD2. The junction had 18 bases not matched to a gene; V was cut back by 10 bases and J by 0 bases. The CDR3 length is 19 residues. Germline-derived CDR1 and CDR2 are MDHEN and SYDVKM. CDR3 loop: CATIRDLAGGLYHQETQYF. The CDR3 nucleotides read TGTGCCACCATAAGGGACCTAGCGGGGGGGCTTTATCACCAAGAGACCCAGTACTTC.

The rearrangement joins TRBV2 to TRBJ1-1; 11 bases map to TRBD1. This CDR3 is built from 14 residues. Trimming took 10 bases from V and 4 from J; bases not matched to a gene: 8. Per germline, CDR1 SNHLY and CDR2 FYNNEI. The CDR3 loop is CAKSAGTGGTEAFF. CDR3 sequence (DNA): TGTGCCAAATCTGCCGGGACAGGGGGCACTGAAGCTTTCTTT.

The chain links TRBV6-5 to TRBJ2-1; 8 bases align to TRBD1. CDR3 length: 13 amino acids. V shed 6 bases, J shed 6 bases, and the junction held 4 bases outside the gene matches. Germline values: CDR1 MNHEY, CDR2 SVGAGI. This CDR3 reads CASRQTGANEQFF. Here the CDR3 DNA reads TGTGCCAGCAGACAGACAGGGGCCAATGAGCAGTTCTTC.